This T cell receptor beta chain was documented in a study of blood T cell repertoires in COVID-19. Overall study context: Sites in the United States, Italy and Spain provided acute and convalescent COVID-19 samples. The cDNA or gDNA used as material had been derived from T cells, B-cell-depleted T cells, or PBMCs.

Original processing notes: Reference gene primer amplification yielded estimated nucleated cell counts. The assay was immunoSEQ multiplex PCR, and TCRdb's table has in-frame clones only and misses some. V and J calls and clone size follow that table, whereas D and trimming were derived from the DNA. Among more than 110,000 clones, around 90% were seen once, and the ten largest hold about 5.8%. Germline values: CDR1 LNHNV, CDR2 YYDKDF (reference sequence). The CDR3 loop spans 16 amino acids. V shed 4 bases and J 4 bases; nucleotides not matched to a gene: 4. Specimen: peripheral blood. The receptor's source is a human donor in a cohort sampled during active COVID-19. The chain has TRBV15 and TRBJ2-1, with 13 bases fitting TRBD2. The CDR3 protein is CATSMTSGRWYNEQFF. In DNA form, the CDR3 reads TGTGCCACCAGCATGACTAGCGGGAGGTGGTACAATGAGCAGTTCTTC.